This T cell receptor (beta chain) appears in the sequencing data of a study of lymphopenia after photon versus proton radiotherapy. General observations from the study: Proton therapy kept repertoires fairly stable, unlike photons, which gained effector/memory cells. After the lymphocyte nadir, photon-treated repertoires showed oligoclonal expansion, especially of CD8+ Temra cells.

Of note for this clone: Antigen unknown.

Using immunoSEQ multiplex PCR, the repertoire was profiled, and TCRdb retains in-frame clones only, with some absent. Of 39,000 or so clones in the sample, 92% were seen once. The CDR3 spans 14 residues. Trimming shortened V by 5 bases and J by 4 bases, and 14 bases separated the two germline ends. Per the germline V gene, CDR1 is WNHNN and CDR2 is SYGVQD (reference sequence). The V and J genes are TRBV10-1 and TRBJ2-5; D may correspond to TRBD1 or TRBD2 (6 bases each). The specimen comprised peripheral blood, sampled from a patient treated with photon-based radiotherapy. The TCR comes from a man aged 60-69 years with cholangiocarcinoma. DNA for the CDR3: TGCGCCAGCAGTATGGGGGGCGAAAGAGAGACCCAGTACTTC. Translation gives CASSMGGERETQYF.